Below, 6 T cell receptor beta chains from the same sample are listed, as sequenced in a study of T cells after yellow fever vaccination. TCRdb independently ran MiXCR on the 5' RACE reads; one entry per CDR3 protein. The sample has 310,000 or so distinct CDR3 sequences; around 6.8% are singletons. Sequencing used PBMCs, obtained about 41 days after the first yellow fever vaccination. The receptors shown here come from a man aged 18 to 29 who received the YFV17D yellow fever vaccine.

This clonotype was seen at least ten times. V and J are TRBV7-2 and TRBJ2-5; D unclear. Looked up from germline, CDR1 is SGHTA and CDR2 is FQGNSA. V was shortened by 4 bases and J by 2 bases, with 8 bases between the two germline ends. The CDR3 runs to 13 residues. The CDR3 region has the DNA TGTGCCAGCAGCTCTCAACCACAAGAGACCCAGTACTTC. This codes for CASSSQPQETQYF.

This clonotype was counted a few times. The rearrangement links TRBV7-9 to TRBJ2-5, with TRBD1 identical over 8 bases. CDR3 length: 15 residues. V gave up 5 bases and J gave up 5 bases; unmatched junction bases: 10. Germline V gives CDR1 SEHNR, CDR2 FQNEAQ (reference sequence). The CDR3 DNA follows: TGTGCCAGCAGCGGACAGGGAACAGGCATGGAGACCCAGTACTTC. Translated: CASSGQGTGMETQYF.

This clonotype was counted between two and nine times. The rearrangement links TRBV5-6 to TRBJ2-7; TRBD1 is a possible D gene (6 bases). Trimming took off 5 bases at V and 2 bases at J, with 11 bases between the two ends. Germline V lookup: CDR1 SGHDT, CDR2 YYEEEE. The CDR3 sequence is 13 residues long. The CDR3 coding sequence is TGTGCCAGCAGGCCACAGGGCACCTACGAGCAGTACTTC. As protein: CASRPQGTYEQYF.

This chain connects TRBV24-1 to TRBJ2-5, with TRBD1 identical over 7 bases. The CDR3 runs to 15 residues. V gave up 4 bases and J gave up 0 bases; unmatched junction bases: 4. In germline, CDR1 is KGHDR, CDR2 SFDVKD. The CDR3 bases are TGTGCCACCAGTGAAACGGGACAGCACCAAGAGACCCAGTACTTC. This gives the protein CATSETGQHQETQYF.

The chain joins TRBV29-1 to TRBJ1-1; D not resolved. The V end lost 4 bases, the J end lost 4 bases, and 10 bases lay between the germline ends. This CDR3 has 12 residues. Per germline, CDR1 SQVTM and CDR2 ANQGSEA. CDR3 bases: TGCAGCGTTGGATCCCCGAGCACTGAAGCTTTCTTT. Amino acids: CSVGSPSTEAFF.

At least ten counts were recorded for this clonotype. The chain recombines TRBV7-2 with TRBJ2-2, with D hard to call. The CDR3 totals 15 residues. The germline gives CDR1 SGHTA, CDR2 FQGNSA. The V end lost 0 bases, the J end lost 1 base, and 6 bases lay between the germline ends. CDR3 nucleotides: TGTGCCAGCAGCTTAGCGTCACGGAACACCGGGGAGCTGTTTTTT. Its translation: CASSLASRNTGELFF.